These 21 T cell receptor beta chains were all obtained from the same sample, sequenced in a study of post-analysis software for immune sequencing data. Findings of the study overall: Compared with controls, patients had more of about five TRBV segments, including TRBV5-6, TRBV5-1 and TRBV20-1.

For these receptors, no antigen is known. The authors incorporated unique molecular identifiers into the TCR beta cDNA libraries. MiXCR, applied by TCRdb to the PCR reads, yields one record per CDR3 protein. The sample comprises approximately 730,000 distinct CDR3 sequences, around 42% of which are singletons, and 4.9% rests with the top ten. The specimen sequenced was blood. The receptors stem from a girl aged 10-17 years with multiple sclerosis.

V is TRBV18 and J is TRBJ2-1; the D is unclear. The V end lost 3 bases, the J end lost 6 bases, and 9 bases lay between the germline ends. CDR1 and CDR2 from the germline V gene are KGHSH and LQKENI. There are 13 residues in the CDR3. The CDR3, as DNA: TGTGCCAGCTCACCGGGCAGACTCAATGAGCAGTTCTTC. Translation: CASSPGRLNEQFF.

The chain joins TRBV6-4 to TRBJ2-2; D uncertain. The CDR3 covers 14 residues. Germline V gene sequence: CDR1 MRHNA, CDR2 SNTAGT. Trimming took off 2 bases at V and 5 bases at J, with 9 bases between the two ends. The CDR3 loop is CASSDRAQTGELFF. The CDR3 region has the DNA TGTGCCAGCAGTGACAGGGCACAAACCGGGGAGCTGTTTTTT.

The chain couples TRBV20-1 to TRBJ1-4, with D unresolved. The CDR3 has 14 amino acids. The ends were cut back, 3 bases at V and 7 bases at J, with 15 bases in the middle. Germline CDR1 DFQATT, CDR2 SNEGSKA (reference sequence). CDR3: CSASDGLAGEKLFF. The CDR3 DNA reads TGCAGTGCTAGCGATGGACTAGCGGGTGAAAAACTGTTTTTT.

This clonotype occurred a few times. This chain links TRBV12-3 or TRBV12-4 with TRBJ2-7, with TRBD1 matching 8 bases. The V and J ends lost 3 bases and 2 bases, in that order; junction bases with no gene match: 6. This CDR3 is 15 amino acids long. CDR3 sequence: CASSFWGQAPYEQYF. CDR3 in DNA: TGTGCCAGCAGTTTCTGGGGACAGGCTCCCTACGAGCAGTACTTC.

The gene calls are TRBV7-2 and TRBJ1-2; D is unresolved. The CDR3 contains 11 residues. The germline V gene encodes CDR1 SGHTA and CDR2 FQGNSA. Trimming removed 2 bases at V and 11 bases at J, with 9 bases between. CDR3 region: CASSLSPSYTF. In DNA, the CDR3 is TGTGCCAGCAGCTTATCTCCATCATACACCTTC.

This clonotype was seen a handful of times. V gene TRBV20-1 combines with J gene TRBJ2-7; D unclear. The CDR3 extends over 12 amino acids. Between the trimmed V and J ends, which lost 5 bases and 6 bases, there was a span of 14 bases. Looked up from germline, CDR1 is DFQATT and CDR2 is SNEGSKA (reference sequence). For the CDR3, the DNA is TGCAGTGCTCCGAAAAGAATCGGCGAGCAGTACTTC. Its protein is CSAPKRIGEQYF.

The chain couples TRBV24-1 to TRBJ2-5, with D perhaps assigned TRBD1 or TRBD2 (6 bases each). The length of the CDR3 is 14 residues. Between the trimmed V and J ends, which lost 1 base and 3 bases, there was a span of 8 bases. Germline lookup yields CDR1 KGHDR and CDR2 SFDVKD. The CDR3, as DNA: TGTGCCACCAGTGATTTTAGGGGGGAAGAGACCCAGTACTTC. Translation: CATSDFRGEETQYF.

This clonotype appeared a few times. The V call is TRBV15, the J call TRBJ2-7, with 7 bases fitting TRBD1. The CDR3 is made up of 14 amino acids. V was clipped by 3 bases and J by 5 bases; unmatched bases: 7. Per germline, CDR1 LNHNV and CDR2 YYDKDF (reference sequence). The chain's CDR3 is CATSSRQGLDEQYF. CDR3 sequence (DNA): TGTGCCACCAGCAGCAGACAGGGTCTAGACGAGCAGTACTTC.

The chain combines TRBV7-6 with TRBJ2-1; 8 bases align to TRBD2. Germline V lookup: CDR1 SGHVS, CDR2 FNYEAQ. With V trimmed by 3 bases and J by 7 bases, 8 bases remained unmatched. This CDR3 spans 15 amino acids. The CDR3 spells CASSFGLAPLNEQFF. The CDR3 DNA reads TGTGCCAGCAGCTTCGGACTAGCCCCTTTGAATGAGCAGTTCTTC.

The chain combines TRBV27 with TRBJ1-2; 8 bases are a match to TRBD1. Germline trimming cut 8 bases from V and 2 bases from J; bases unmatched to any gene: 10. CDR3 length: 15 amino acids. Germline V CDR1 and CDR2: MNHEY, SMNVEV (reference sequence). Here the CDR3 reads CASSWGRQGNYGYTF. The CDR3, as DNA: TGTGCCAGCTCCTGGGGGAGACAGGGGAACTATGGCTACACCTTC.

The CDR3 DNA sequence: TGTGCCAGTATGGGACAGACTTTCTCCTACGAGCAGTACTTC. As protein: CASMGQTFSYEQYF. The chain combines TRBV2 with TRBJ2-7; 7 bases agree with TRBD1. The CDR3 runs 14 residues. The germline V gene has CDR1 SNHLY and CDR2 FYNNEI. J lost 0 bases, V lost 9 bases, and 8 bases had no gene match.

The chain links TRBV7-9 to TRBJ1-1; D gene unclear. CDR1 is SEHNR and CDR2 is FQNEAQ in the germline V gene (reference sequence). CDR3 length: 11 residues. With 5 bases removed from V and 10 bases from J, the gap between germline ends came to 11 bases. The CDR3 DNA follows: TGTGCCAGCAGCCCCGTTCCGGGAGCTTTCTTT. This translates into CASSPVPGAFF.

This clonotype was detected only a few times. This chain joins TRBV5-5 and TRBJ2-5, with D unresolved. The germline V gene encodes CDR1 SGHKS and CDR2 YYEKEE (reference sequence). Trimming pared 3 bases from V and 2 bases from J, leaving 8 bases between. This CDR3 is 13 amino acids long. The CDR3 region has the DNA TGTGCCAGCAGCTGGGTACCGCAAGAGACCCAGTACTTC. Residues: CASSWVPQETQYF. The variable domain in full, completed from reference TRBV5-5 and TRBJ2-5, reads DAGVTQSPTHLIKTRGQQVTLRCSPISGHKSVSWYQQVLGQGPQFIFQYYEKEERGRGNFPDRFSARQFPNYSSELNVNALLLGDSALYLCASSWVPQETQYFGPGTRLLVL.

The rearrangement joins TRBV4-2 to TRBJ2-7; 14 bases fit TRBD2. The CDR3 consists of 16 residues. Germline assignment: CDR1 LGHNA and CDR2 YNFKEQ. V gave up 2 bases and J gave up 3 bases; unmatched junction bases: 3. Written as DNA, the CDR3 is TGTGCCAGCAGCCAATCGGGACTAGCGGGAGACTACGAGCAGTACTTC. This codes for CASSQSGLAGDYEQYF.

This clonotype was seen a handful of times. The chain joins TRBV29-1 to TRBJ1-2; D perhaps matches TRBD1 (5 bases). Germline V lookup: CDR1 SQVTM, CDR2 ANQGSEA. This CDR3 has 15 amino acids. V was trimmed by 0 bases and J by 4 bases, leaving 15 bases between them. Here the CDR3 reads CSVEENRGGPYGYTF. In DNA, the CDR3 is TGCAGCGTTGAAGAGAATAGGGGCGGGCCCTATGGCTACACCTTC.

This chain joins TRBV2 and TRBJ1-6; a possible D gene is TRBD1 (5 bases). The germline V gene encodes CDR1 SNHLY and CDR2 FYNNEI. V lost 2 bases and J 14 bases, leaving 19 bases between the germline ends. This CDR3 has 15 residues. The CDR3, as DNA: TGTGCCAGCAGTGAATTGTTAGGGACCCTTCAGGCCCTCCACTTT. Protein: CASSELLGTLQALHF. Full variable domain (remainder filled in from reference TRBV2 and TRBJ1-6): EPEVTQTPSHQVTQMGQEVILRCVPISNHLYFYWYRQILGQKVEFLVSFYNNEISEKSEIFDDQFSVERPDGSNFTLKIRSTKLEDSAMYFCASSELLGTLQALHFGNGTRLTVT.

This chain uses TRBV7-3 with TRBJ2-1; 8 nucleotides agree with TRBD2. V dropped 3 bases and J dropped 5; count of bases not matched to a gene: 3. The germline V gene encodes CDR1 SGHTA and CDR2 FQGTGA. The CDR3 runs to 14 residues. CDR3 protein: CASSFSGANNEQFF. As DNA, the CDR3 is TGTGCCAGCAGCTTTAGCGGGGCAAACAATGAGCAGTTCTTC. The variable domain in full, completed from reference TRBV7-3 and TRBJ2-1, reads GAGVSQTPSNKVTEKGKYVELRCDPISGHTALYWYRQSLGQGPEFLIYFQGTGAADDSGLPNDRFFAVRPEGSVSTLKIQRTERGDSAVYLCASSFSGANNEQFFGPGTRLTVL.

V is TRBV2 and J is TRBJ2-7; 10 bases match TRBD1. Germline CDR1 SNHLY, CDR2 FYNNEI. The CDR3 is 13 residues long. J gave up 6 bases and V 8 bases, and 7 bases lay outside the gene matches. The CDR3, as DNA: TGTGCCAGCTACCGGGACAGGGGATCCGAGCAGTACTTC. It specifies CASYRDRGSEQYF.

The chain links TRBV12-3 or TRBV12-4 to TRBJ2-2; D may be TRBD2 (6 bases). The germline V and J ends were trimmed by 2 bases and 4 bases, with 14 bases remaining between them. The CDR3 consists of 16 residues. CDR3 nucleotides: TGTGCCAGCAGTTTAACGGGAGCACGTAGCACCGGGGAGCTGTTTTTT. It specifies CASSLTGARSTGELFF.

The sample holds a few counts of this clonotype. The V gene is TRBV7-6, the J gene TRBJ1-2; D not certain. V lost 1 base to trimming and J lost 3 bases, with 9 bases between them. Per germline, CDR1 SGHVS and CDR2 FNYEAQ. CDR3 length: 14 amino acids. CDR3 DNA: TGTGCCAGCAGCTTAGGGGAAGGGTACTATGGCTACACCTTC. Its protein product is CASSLGEGYYGYTF. The full variable domain, completed using reference TRBV7-6 and TRBJ1-2, is GAGVSQSPRYKVTKRGQDVALRCDPISGHVSLYWYRQALGQGPEFLTYFNYEAQQDKSGLPNDRFSAERPEGSISTLTIQRTEQRDSAMYRCASSLGEGYYGYTFGSGTRLTVV.

This clonotype has just a few counts. This chain uses TRBV20-1 with TRBJ2-7, with 7 bases aligning to TRBD1. J gave up 2 bases and V 3 bases, and 4 bases lay outside the gene matches. CDR3 length: 13 amino acids. From germline, CDR1 is DFQATT and CDR2 SNEGSKA (reference sequence). CDR3 region: CSASPQGAYEQYF. CDR3 coding DNA: TGCAGTGCTAGCCCGCAGGGGGCCTACGAGCAGTACTTC.